These 32 T cell receptor beta chains were all obtained from the same sample, sequenced in a study of beta chain features in type 1 diabetes. As every portion of the isolated RNA was reverse transcribed, the sequencing read expressed TCRB transcripts. Generated by immunoSEQ multiplex PCR, the TCRdb table keeps only in-frame clones and is missing some. The sample lists around 710,000 clones, over 10% occurring once. The study, taken as a whole, reports: Across all four CD4+ subsets, people with type 1 diabetes showed modestly shorter TCRB CDR3s.

Antigens for these TCRs are unknown. The sequenced material came from naive CD4+ T cells from blood. The receptors originated from a man under 40 with type 1 diabetes.

This clone was picked up a small number of times. The V call is TRBV7-9, the J call TRBJ2-2; 9 nucleotides line up with TRBD1. CDR1 and CDR2 from the germline V gene are SEHNR and FQNEAQ (reference sequence). Losses at the gene ends were 7 bases for V and 5 bases for J; bases not matched to a gene: 5. The CDR3 is made up of 14 amino acids. This CDR3 reads CASKATGGTGELFF. For the CDR3, the DNA is TGTGCCAGCAAAGCGACAGGGGGGACCGGGGAGCTGTTTTTT.

This clone showed up just a few times. At the DNA level, this CDR3 is encoded by other sequences in the same sample as well. The chain employs TRBV14 and TRBJ2-7; TRBD1 aligns across 10 bases. J lost 6 bases, V lost 1 base, and 0 bases had no gene match. Germline CDR1 is SGHDN and CDR2 is FVKESK. The CDR3 length is 13 residues. CDR3: CASSQGTGGEQYF. The CDR3 nucleotides read TGTGCCAGCAGCCAAGGGACAGGGGGCGAGCAGTACTTC. Complete variable domain (other parts from reference TRBV14 and TRBJ2-7): EAGVTQFPSHSVIEKGQTVTLRCDPISGHDNLYWYRRVMGKEIKFLLHFVKESKQDESGMPNNRFLAERTGGTYSTLKVQPAELEDSGVYFCASSQGTGGEQYFGPGTRLTVT.

This clone was seen only a few times. The chain combines TRBV19 with TRBJ2-3; 7 bases fit TRBD1. With 0 bases clipped from V and 0 bases from J, the junction kept 6 bases outside the gene matches. The CDR3 extends over 17 amino acids. Germline CDR1 and CDR2: LNHDA and SQIVND (reference sequence). CDR3 DNA: TGTGCCAGTAGTATAGAAGGGGGCGCCCTAAGCACAGATACGCAGTATTTT. The encoded protein is CASSIEGGALSTDTQYF.

V gene TRBV9 combines with J gene TRBJ1-6; D is perhaps TRBD1 (5 bases). The CDR3 has 15 residues. Germline V gives CDR1 SGDLS, CDR2 YYNGEE. V was clipped by 2 bases and J by 6 bases, with 12 bases between them. The CDR3 protein is CASSVQAGANSPLHF. In DNA, the CDR3 is TGTGCCAGCAGCGTTCAGGCCGGGGCTAATTCACCCCTCCACTTT. Complete variable domain (other parts from reference TRBV9 and TRBJ1-6): DSGVTQTPKHLITATGQRVTLRCSPRSGDLSVYWYQQSLDQGLQFLIQYYNGEERAKGNILERFSAQQFPDLHSELNLSSLELGDSALYFCASSVQAGANSPLHFGNGTRLTVT.

This clone came up a few times. The J gene is TRBJ2-3, the V gene TRBV7-9; D is possibly TRBD2 (6 bases). The CDR3 length is 15 residues. V lost 2 bases and J 0 bases, leaving 9 bases between the germline ends. CDR1 is SEHNR, CDR2 FQNEAQ, per germline (reference sequence). Here the CDR3 DNA reads TGTGCCAGCAGCTTAAATAGCGGAAGCACAGATACGCAGTATTTT. This sequence encodes CASSLNSGSTDTQYF. Full variable domain (remainder filled in from reference TRBV7-9 and TRBJ2-3): DTGVSQNPRHKITKRGQNVTFRCDPISEHNRLYWYRQTLGQGPEFLTYFQNEAQLEKSRLLSDRFSAERPKGSFSTLEIQRTEQGDSAMYLCASSLNSGSTDTQYFGPGTRLTVL.

This chain uses TRBV30 with TRBJ1-4; D might be TRBD1 (5 bases). Trimming pared 6 bases from V and 0 bases from J, leaving 14 bases between. The CDR3 has 15 residues. In germline, CDR1 is GTSNPN, CDR2 SVGIG (reference sequence). The CDR3 reads CACQRAGTTNEKLFF. CDR3 DNA sequence: TGTGCCTGCCAAAGGGCAGGGACAACTAATGAAAAACTGTTTTTT. Using reference TRBV30 and TRBJ1-4 for the parts outside the CDR3, the full variable domain is SQTIHQWPATLVQPVGSPLSLECTVEGTSNPNLYWYRQAAGRGLQLLFYSVGIGQISSEVPQNLSASRPQDRQFILSSKKLLLSDSGFYLCACQRAGTTNEKLFFGSGTQLSVL.

This clone was found a few times. The rearrangement uses TRBV7-3 and TRBJ1-2, with 7 bases fitting TRBD1. V was clipped by 0 bases and J by 4 bases; unmatched bases: 2. Germline-derived CDR1 and CDR2 are SGHTA and FQGTGA. This CDR3 is 14 amino acids long. The DNA of the CDR3 is TGTGCCAGCAGCTTAACTGGGGACAGCTATGGCTACACCTTC. Translated, it gives CASSLTGDSYGYTF.

V gene TRBV4-2 combines with J gene TRBJ2-2, with D perhaps matching TRBD1 (6 bases). The V gene's germline CDR1 is LGHNA and CDR2 YNFKEQ. V lost 5 bases and J 11 bases, leaving 15 bases between the germline ends. The CDR3 totals 13 residues. This chain's CDR3 is CASSYGTTPELFF. In nucleotides, the CDR3 is TGTGCCAGCAGCTACGGGACAACTCCAGAGCTGTTTTTT.

This clone was seen a few times. The chain joins TRBV28 to TRBJ2-4, with D possibly TRBD2 on 6 matching bases. Trimming removed 7 bases from V and 0 bases from J, with 13 bases in between. CDR3 length: 15 residues. CDR1 and CDR2 from the germline V gene are MDHEN and SYDVKM. The CDR3 region is CASTEGTGAKNIQYF. The CDR3 nucleotides read TGTGCCAGCACGGAGGGCACGGGAGCCAAAAACATTCAGTACTTC.

As DNA, the CDR3 is TGTGCCAGCAGTTACTCGAGGGTCGTGTTCTATGGCTACACCTTC. This sequence encodes CASSYSRVVFYGYTF. V usage is TRBV6-5 and J usage is TRBJ1-2; no reliable D call. The V and J ends lost 0 bases and 4 bases respectively, with 12 bases between them. This CDR3 is 15 amino acids long. The germline V gene has CDR1 MNHEY and CDR2 SVGAGI.

This clone was counted between two and nine times. The chain carries TRBV14 and TRBJ2-7; 8 nucleotides agree with TRBD1. With 3 bases clipped from V and 4 bases from J, the junction kept 5 bases outside the gene matches. The CDR3 is 14 residues long. The germline V gene encodes CDR1 SGHDN and CDR2 FVKESK. CDR3 in DNA: TGTGCCAGCAGCCATGTAACAGGGGGTTACGAGCAGTACTTC. Its translation: CASSHVTGGYEQYF.

The chain employs TRBV7-2 and TRBJ1-2, with D hard to call. The CDR3 runs to 13 residues. Trimming pared 10 bases from V and 8 bases from J, leaving 20 bases between. Germline assignment: CDR1 SGHTA and CDR2 FQGNSA. The CDR3 spells CATSSRSVAGYTF. The CDR3 DNA reads TGTGCCACCTCCTCCAGGTCCGTTGCGGGCTACACCTTC.

This clone was detected a few times. The chain carries TRBV6-5 and TRBJ2-5, with D unresolved. The germline V and J ends were trimmed by 6 bases and 4 bases, with 15 bases remaining between them. Germline CDR1 MNHEY, CDR2 SVGAGI. The CDR3 contains 14 residues. CDR3 bases: TGTGCCAGCAGCCCGTCCCCAGGAGCAGAGACCCAGTACTTC. Its translation is CASSPSPGAETQYF.

The chain combines TRBV19 with TRBJ2-7; tentatively, D is TRBD1 or TRBD2 (5 bases each). The CDR3 runs 16 residues. Germline V gene lookup returns CDR1 LNHDA and CDR2 SQIVND (reference sequence). Trimming left V 4 bases short and J 3 bases short, with 19 bases between. The DNA for the CDR3 is TGTGCCAGTAGTACTCAGGGAGCCCCGGCCGGCTACGAGCAGTACTTC. It encodes CASSTQGAPAGYEQYF.

This clone was observed a handful of times. V and J are TRBV18 and TRBJ1-1; 7 bases map to TRBD1. The CDR3 has 16 residues. The V gene's germline CDR1 is KGHSH and CDR2 LQKENI. Losses at the gene ends were 3 bases for V and 4 bases for J; bases not matched to a gene: 11. CDR3 sequence reads: CASSPPNRGESTEAFF. The CDR3 DNA reads as TGTGCCAGCTCACCCCCGAACAGGGGAGAGAGCACTGAAGCTTTCTTT.

This clone was seen only a few times. This chain's CDR3 is CASSFRTVENYGYTF. The CDR3 DNA reads TGTGCCAGCAGCTTTCGGACAGTTGAAAACTATGGCTACACCTTC. The rearrangement links TRBV5-6 to TRBJ1-2, with D tentatively TRBD1 (6 bases). V lost 2 bases and J 2 bases, leaving 13 bases between the germline ends. CDR1 and CDR2 from the germline V gene are SGHDT and YYEEEE. The CDR3 consists of 15 residues.

V gene TRBV13 combines with J gene TRBJ1-1; 8 bases map to TRBD1. Trimming took 5 bases from V and 5 from J; bases not matched to a gene: 7. The germline gives CDR1 PRHDT, CDR2 FYEKMQ (reference sequence). The CDR3 spans 14 residues. CDR3 coding DNA: TGTGCCAGCAGCCAACGACAGGGGTTGACTGAAGCTTTCTTT. It yields the protein CASSQRQGLTEAFF.

This clone was counted between two and nine times. The V and J genes are TRBV19 and TRBJ2-7; 8 positions agree with TRBD1. CDR3 length equals 16 residues. J gave up 5 bases and V 3 bases, and 12 bases lay outside the gene matches. Germline V gene sequence: CDR1 LNHDA, CDR2 SQIVND (reference sequence). The CDR3 is CASSILSGRGLNEQYF. In DNA form, the CDR3 reads TGTGCCAGTAGTATCCTGTCGGGCAGGGGGCTGAACGAGCAGTACTTC.

This clone has more than one count but fewer than ten. Other DNA sequences in this specimen translate into the identical CDR3. The chain has TRBV7-2 and TRBJ1-5; no definite D call. CDR1 is SGHTA, CDR2 FQGNSA, per germline. This CDR3 comprises 12 residues. V lost 5 bases to trimming and J lost 7 bases, with 9 bases between them. CDR3 sequence (DNA): TGTGCCAGCAGCCTCCGCGGACAGCCCCAGCATTTT. It translates to CASSLRGQPQHF.

The chain employs TRBV4-3 and TRBJ1-1, with TRBD1 identical over 9 bases. The CDR3 sequence is 14 residues long. The ends lost 3 bases at V and 6 bases at J; junction bases unmatched: 5. The germline V gene encodes CDR1 LGHNA and CDR2 YSLEER. CDR3 DNA: TGCGCCAGCAGCCAGGGGGACAGGGCGCCTGAAGCTTTCTTT. Translating gives CASSQGDRAPEAFF.

This clone showed up just a few times. The genes are TRBV5-6 and TRBJ2-7, with unresolved D. V shed 0 bases and J shed 2 bases, with 9 bases lying between them. Germline V CDR1 and CDR2: SGHDT, YYEEEE. This CDR3 has 14 residues. The CDR3 here is CASSLGSSAYEQYF. CDR3 in DNA: TGTGCCAGCAGCTTGGGATCCTCCGCCTACGAGCAGTACTTC.

The rearrangement joins TRBV30 to TRBJ2-3, with TRBD2 matching 7 bases. Germline V CDR1 and CDR2: GTSNPN, SVGIG (reference sequence). Trimming removed 0 bases from V and 4 bases from J; junction bases left unmatched: 7. The CDR3 loop spans 15 amino acids. The CDR3 is CAWSVWGGIADTQYF. In DNA, the CDR3 is TGTGCCTGGAGTGTATGGGGAGGGATCGCAGATACGCAGTATTTT.

This clone was detected only a few times. This chain joins TRBV29-1 and TRBJ2-5; maybe TRBD1 (6 bases). Germline CDR1 is SQVTM and CDR2 is ANQGSEA. This CDR3 contains 12 residues. V lost 3 bases to trimming and J lost 5 bases, with 10 bases between them. CDR3 protein: CSVDFRGETQYF. The CDR3 bases are TGCAGCGTTGATTTCAGGGGCGAGACCCAGTACTTC.

This clone was picked up a small number of times. The gene calls are TRBV19 and TRBJ2-6; 7 nucleotides agree with TRBD1. The length of the CDR3 is 17 residues. Germline values: CDR1 LNHDA, CDR2 SQIVND (reference sequence). The J segment lost 0 bases and the V segment lost 6 bases, leaving 8 bases of the junction unmatched. This chain's CDR3 is CASRRGQLSSGANVLTF. DNA for the CDR3: TGTGCCAGTAGGAGGGGACAGCTCTCCTCTGGGGCCAACGTCCTGACTTTC.

The chain combines TRBV27 with TRBJ2-7; 11 bases fit TRBD1. The CDR3 covers 15 residues. V gave up 5 bases and J gave up 4 bases; unmatched junction bases: 7. Germline V gene lookup returns CDR1 MNHEY and CDR2 SMNVEV (reference sequence). The DNA for the CDR3 is TGTGCCAGCAGTATTACCGGGACAGGGGGGTACGAGCAGTACTTC. This translates into CASSITGTGGYEQYF.

This clone has only a few counts. In nucleotides, the CDR3 is TGTGCCAGCAGCTTAGCCACCGGGACTAGTAACCAAGAGACCCAGTACTTC. It is translated as CASSLATGTSNQETQYF. The chain combines TRBV13 with TRBJ2-5; 8 bases are a match to TRBD2. This CDR3 comprises 17 residues. From germline, CDR1 is PRHDT and CDR2 FYEKMQ (reference sequence). V lost 1 base and J lost 0; bases outside the gene matches: 7.

This clone appeared a few times. The chain combines TRBV7-2 with TRBJ2-1; D might be TRBD1 (5 bases). V dropped 1 base and J dropped 8 bases, with 12 bases sitting between them. The CDR3 has 14 residues. CDR1 and CDR2 (germline): SGHTA, FQGNSA. This CDR3 reads CASSLVQGWDEQFF. DNA of the CDR3: TGTGCCAGCAGCTTAGTGCAGGGATGGGATGAGCAGTTCTTC.

Note on this clone: Other DNA sequences in this specimen translate into the identical CDR3. The genes are TRBV10-3 and TRBJ1-5, with D perhaps TRBD1 (5 bases). The CDR3 runs to 12 residues. Germline V lookup: CDR1 ENHRY, CDR2 SYGVKD. Trimming took off 10 bases at V and 2 bases at J, with 9 bases between the two ends. In DNA form, the CDR3 reads TGTGCCACCGGGACTGGCAATCAGCCCCAGCATTTT. Protein product: CATGTGNQPQHF.

The rearrangement uses TRBV14 and TRBJ1-2; 7 bases align to TRBD1. There are 14 residues in the CDR3. With V trimmed by 1 base and J by 8 bases, 7 bases remained unmatched. CDR1 and CDR2 (germline): SGHDN, FVKESK. CDR3 protein: CASSQGFQGEGYTF. The CDR3 DNA is TGTGCCAGCAGCCAAGGGTTTCAGGGGGAAGGCTACACCTTC.

The rearrangement links TRBV21-1 to TRBJ2-7; the table assigns TRBD1, which was not confirmed against the DNA. TRBV21-1 is termed a pseudogene. The CDR3 is made up of 17 amino acids. The CDR3 is CASSMIRTGGERYEQYF. As DNA, the CDR3 is TGTGCCAGCAGCATGATTAGGACAGGGGGTGAACGGTACGAGCAGTACTTC.

This clone showed up just a few times. The chain employs TRBV19 and TRBJ1-4; a weak D match, TRBD1 (6 bases). V lost 3 bases, J lost 8 bases, and 10 bases lay in between. The CDR3 is 13 residues long. CDR1 and CDR2 (germline): LNHDA, SQIVND (reference sequence). The CDR3 protein is CASSIRDTEKLFF. For the CDR3, the DNA is TGTGCCAGTAGTATCAGGGACACGGAAAAACTGTTTTTT. Variable domain in full (rest from reference TRBV19 and TRBJ1-4): DGGITQSPKYLFRKEGQNVTLSCEQNLNHDAMYWYRQDPGQGLRLIYYSQIVNDFQKGDIAEGYSVSREKKESFPLTVTSAQKNPTAFYLCASSIRDTEKLFFGSGTQLSVL.

The chain is built from TRBV19 and TRBJ1-1; tentatively, D is TRBD1 (5 bases). Germline CDR1 reads LNHDA; CDR2 reads SQIVND (reference sequence). The CDR3 covers 15 residues. Trimming removed 5 bases at V and 3 bases at J, with 16 bases between. The CDR3: CASSPGGGWYTEAFF. The CDR3 nucleotides are TGTGCCAGTAGTCCCGGCGGGGGGTGGTACACTGAAGCTTTCTTT. Looking up the rest from reference TRBV19 and TRBJ1-1 gives the full variable domain: DGGITQSPKYLFRKEGQNVTLSCEQNLNHDAMYWYRQDPGQGLRLIYYSQIVNDFQKGDIAEGYSVSREKKESFPLTVTSAQKNPTAFYLCASSPGGGWYTEAFFGQGTRLTVV.